The next 30 T cell receptor beta chains were all read from a single sample in a study of blood T cell repertoires in COVID-19. Measured with immunoSEQ multiplex PCR; TCRdb has only the in-frame clones, and not every one. The sample records about 200,000 clones, 88% being singletons. The sample was peripheral blood. These receptor sequences come from a man aged 35-49 years with active or convalescent COVID-19.

This rearrangement joins TRBV3-1 (or the pseudogene TRBV3-2) to TRBJ1-1; 7 bases agree with TRBD1. Germline V gene lookup returns CDR1 LGHDT and CDR2 YNNKEL (reference sequence). After removal of 8 bases from V and 1 base from J, the junction contained 4 bases not matched to a gene. The CDR3 loop spans 13 amino acids. The CDR3 DNA reads TGTGCCAGCTCGAGACAGGGGAACACTGAAGCTTTCTTT. The encoded protein is CASSRQGNTEAFF.

The genes are TRBV5-1 and TRBJ2-3; D is uncertain. The germline V gene encodes CDR1 SGHRS and CDR2 YFSETQ. The CDR3 has 13 residues. V was shortened by 0 bases and J by 2 bases, with 4 bases between the two germline ends. The CDR3 DNA reads TGCGCCAGCAGCTTGGACAACACAGATACGCAGTATTTT. Its protein product is CASSLDNTDTQYF.

This chain uses TRBV11-3 with TRBJ2-3, with 8 bases lining up with TRBD1. Per germline, CDR1 SGHNT and CDR2 YENEEA. V shed 3 bases, J shed 3 bases, and the junction held 5 bases outside the gene matches. This CDR3 is built from 15 residues. The CDR3 loop reads CASSFRTGITDTQYF. As DNA, the CDR3 is TGTGCCAGCAGCTTTCGGACAGGGATAACAGATACGCAGTATTTT.

The chain links TRBV28 to TRBJ1-2; unclear D gene. The germline V gene encodes CDR1 MDHEN and CDR2 SYDVKM. The CDR3 runs 14 residues. Trimming took 7 bases from V and 7 from J, leaving 19 bases between them. Here the CDR3 reads CASISGSVGGGYTF. CDR3 nucleotides: TGTGCCAGCATTTCCGGGAGTGTAGGTGGTGGCTACACCTTC.

The rearrangement uses TRBV2 and TRBJ1-5; D is perhaps TRBD1 (6 bases). CDR1 and CDR2 (germline): SNHLY, FYNNEI. The CDR3 spans 13 residues. V was clipped by 3 bases and J by 6 bases, with 9 bases between them. CDR3 loop: CASSDDRRQPQHF. As DNA, the CDR3 is TGTGCCAGCAGTGATGACAGGCGTCAGCCCCAGCATTTT.

The gene calls are TRBV9 and TRBJ2-3; D might be TRBD2 (6 bases). With 2 bases removed from V and 6 bases from J, the gap between germline ends came to 13 bases. The CDR3 loop spans 14 amino acids. The germline V gene has CDR1 SGDLS and CDR2 YYNGEE. CDR3 protein: CASSVAGWVDTQYF. The DNA of the CDR3 is TGTGCCAGCAGCGTGGCGGGATGGGTGGATACGCAGTATTTT.

In its sample, this clone was seen once. The V call is TRBV3-1 (or the pseudogene TRBV3-2), the J call TRBJ1-2, with a weak D call TRBD1 (6 bases). With 2 bases removed from V and 2 bases from J, the gap between germline ends came to 9 bases. From germline, CDR1 is LGHDT and CDR2 YNNKEL (reference sequence). The CDR3 is 14 amino acids. Here the CDR3 reads CASSQSRGNYGYTF. The CDR3 nucleotides read TGTGCCAGCAGCCAAAGCAGGGGAAACTATGGCTACACCTTC.

The chain joins TRBV6-5 to TRBJ2-3; 12 bases line up with TRBD1. From germline, CDR1 is MNHEY and CDR2 SVGAGI. The CDR3 totals 15 residues. The trim removed 6 bases at V and 6 bases at J, leaving 7 bases unmatched. The CDR3 DNA sequence: TGTGCCAGCAGGGGACAGGGGGCGCCAGGTGATACGCAGTATTTT. The encoded protein is CASRGQGAPGDTQYF.

The rearrangement links TRBV5-4 to TRBJ2-3; 9 nucleotides line up with TRBD2. With V trimmed by 5 bases and J by 2 bases, 9 bases remained unmatched. The germline V gene encodes CDR1 SGHNT and CDR2 YYREEE (reference sequence). There are 16 residues in the CDR3. The CDR3 spells CASSFRSGGFTDTQYF. CDR3 nucleotide sequence: TGTGCCAGCAGTTTTAGAAGCGGGGGGTTCACAGATACGCAGTATTTT.

The chain links TRBV19 to TRBJ1-5; 9 bases fit TRBD1. V lost 5 bases to trimming and J lost 7 bases; unmatched junction nucleotides: 12. This CDR3 has 16 residues. Germline V gives CDR1 LNHDA, CDR2 SQIVND (reference sequence). CDR3 in amino acids: CASSFTGTGLGQPQHF. DNA of the CDR3: TGTGCCAGTAGTTTTACCGGGACAGGGCTAGGCCAGCCCCAGCATTTT.

This clone was seen a handful of times. The gene calls are TRBV5-4 and TRBJ1-6; 9 bases fit TRBD1. CDR1 and CDR2 from the germline V gene are SGHNT and YYREEE (reference sequence). This CDR3 spans 14 amino acids. V shed 3 bases and J 9 bases; nucleotides not matched to a gene: 4. This CDR3 reads CASSSGQGISPLHF. CDR3 bases: TGTGCCAGCAGCTCGGGACAGGGTATTTCACCCCTCCACTTT.

This sequence joins TRBV3-1 (or the pseudogene TRBV3-2) and TRBJ2-2; weak D call: TRBD2 (6 bases). This CDR3 has 15 residues. CDR1 is LGHDT and CDR2 is YNNKEL in the germline V gene (reference sequence). Trimming pared 5 bases from V and 6 bases from J, leaving 16 bases between. This chain's CDR3 is CASSDLGSNAGELFF. The CDR3 DNA is TGTGCCAGCAGCGACCTCGGGAGTAACGCCGGGGAGCTGTTTTTT.

V is TRBV24-1 and J is TRBJ1-2, with 8 bases that match TRBD1. V lost 4 bases and J lost 3; bases outside the gene matches: 9. The CDR3 contains 16 residues. Germline V gene lookup returns CDR1 KGHDR and CDR2 SFDVKD. The CDR3 spells CATSDAGTGIYYGYTF. CDR3 nucleotide sequence: TGTGCCACCAGTGACGCTGGGACAGGAATTTACTATGGCTACACCTTC.

V and J are TRBV3-1 (or the pseudogene TRBV3-2) and TRBJ2-6, with 7 bases matching TRBD1. The CDR3 runs 17 residues. The germline V gene encodes CDR1 LGHDT and CDR2 YNNKEL (reference sequence). V shed 4 bases and J 0 bases; nucleotides not matched to a gene: 6. The CDR3 DNA sequence: TGTGCCAGCAGCCTATGGACAGGTGACTCTGGGGCCAACGTCCTGACTTTC. Protein product: CASSLWTGDSGANVLTF.

This clone showed up just a few times. This chain joins TRBV9 and TRBJ1-3; D unresolved. CDR1 and CDR2 (germline): SGDLS, YYNGEE. This CDR3 is 15 amino acids long. Trimming took off 0 bases at V and 0 bases at J, with 7 bases between the two ends. CDR3 sequence: CASSVGPISGNTIYF. The CDR3 DNA reads TGTGCCAGCAGCGTAGGGCCGATCTCTGGAAACACCATATATTTT.

The chain employs TRBV28 and TRBJ1-1; D perhaps matches TRBD1 (5 bases). V lost 8 bases and J lost 11, with 18 bases in between. Germline values: CDR1 MDHEN, CDR2 SYDVKM. This CDR3 is 12 amino acids long. Written as DNA, the CDR3 is TGTGCCAGCGGAAAGGCGTCGGGGACTGCTTTCTTT. Protein sequence: CASGKASGTAFF.

This clone has only a few counts. This chain connects TRBV11-3 to TRBJ2-7; a weak D match, TRBD1 (6 bases). CDR3 size: 15 residues. Trimming removed 1 base from V and 4 bases from J, with 14 bases in between. Germline V lookup: CDR1 SGHNT, CDR2 YENEEA. CDR3 protein: CASSLAVGQRYEQYF. CDR3 sequence (DNA): TGTGCCAGCAGCTTAGCTGTAGGACAGAGGTACGAGCAGTACTTC.

J is TRBJ2-7 and V is TRBV12-5; 7 nucleotides match TRBD1. Germline V gene sequence: CDR1 LGHNT, CDR2 FRNRAP. The CDR3 extends over 18 amino acids. J lost 3 bases, V lost 0 bases, and 14 bases had no gene match. CDR3 bases: TGTGCTAGTGGTTTGGTAGTAGGGGGCGTGGGCGCCTACTACGAGCAGTACTTC. It translates to CASGLVVGGVGAYYEQYF.

This sequence joins TRBV19 and TRBJ2-2, with 9 bases identical to TRBD2. Germline CDR1 and CDR2: LNHDA and SQIVND (reference sequence). The J segment lost 5 bases and the V segment lost 8 bases, leaving 18 bases of the junction unmatched. The length of the CDR3 is 18 residues. As DNA, the CDR3 is TGTGCCAGTCGCCCAATTTGGCGGGGGGGCCTTGGAACCGGGGAGCTGTTTTTT. This sequence encodes CASRPIWRGGLGTGELFF. The full variable domain, rest sourced from reference TRBV19 and TRBJ2-2, is DGGITQSPKYLFRKEGQNVTLSCEQNLNHDAMYWYRQDPGQGLRLIYYSQIVNDFQKGDIAEGYSVSREKKESFPLTVTSAQKNPTAFYLCASRPIWRGGLGTGELFFGEGSRLTVL.

The chain combines TRBV13 with TRBJ1-1; 7 nucleotides align to TRBD1. Looked up from germline, CDR1 is PRHDT and CDR2 is FYEKMQ (reference sequence). V gave up 5 bases and J gave up 8 bases; unmatched junction bases: 8. There are 13 residues in the CDR3. The CDR3 region is CASSHQGQPEAFF. CDR3 nucleotide sequence: TGTGCCAGCAGCCACCAGGGACAGCCGGAAGCTTTCTTT.

The CDR3 loop is CASGLVSGGGNEKLFF. The CDR3 DNA reads TGTGCTAGTGGTTTGGTATCGGGGGGCGGTAATGAAAAACTGTTTTTT. The V and J genes are TRBV12-5 and TRBJ1-4; tentative D call: TRBD1 (6 bases). Germline CDR1 and CDR2: LGHNT and FRNRAP. The V end was cut by 0 bases, the J end by 4 bases, with 12 bases between. The CDR3 consists of 16 residues.

This clone has a handful of counts. J is TRBJ2-7 and V is TRBV6-5, with 10 bases matching TRBD2. CDR1 is MNHEY and CDR2 is SVGAGI in the germline V gene. The junction had 3 bases not matched to a gene; V was cut back by 0 bases and J by 4 bases. This CDR3 has 15 amino acids. This CDR3 is CASSYSASGSYEQYF. CDR3 sequence (DNA): TGTGCCAGCAGTTACTCGGCTAGCGGGAGTTACGAGCAGTACTTC.

The genes are TRBV10-3 and TRBJ1-1; D is uncertain. This CDR3 is built from 13 residues. The V gene's germline CDR1 is ENHRY and CDR2 SYGVKD. The ends were cut back, 2 bases at V and 2 bases at J, with 6 bases in the middle. CDR3 amino acids: CAISETTNTEAFF. In DNA, the CDR3 is TGTGCCATCAGTGAGACAACCAACACTGAAGCTTTCTTT.

The DNA of the CDR3 is TGTGCCAGTAGTACGGGACTAGCGGTGACCTACAATGAGCAGTTCTTC. It translates to CASSTGLAVTYNEQFF. The chain has TRBV19 and TRBJ2-1, with TRBD2 matching 11 bases. Trimming took 4 bases from V and 2 from J; bases not matched to a gene: 4. Germline V gene data show CDR1 as LNHDA and CDR2 as SQIVND (reference sequence). CDR3 length: 16 residues.

The genes are TRBV11-3 and TRBJ1-1, with D perhaps TRBD1 (5 bases). CDR3 size: 14 residues. The V end was cut by 5 bases, the J end by 2 bases, with 12 bases between. Germline values: CDR1 SGHNT, CDR2 YENEEA. CDR3 in DNA: TGTGCCAGCAGCCCGCGGGGCCTAAACACTGAAGCTTTCTTT. The encoded protein is CASSPRGLNTEAFF.

The V gene is TRBV5-1, the J gene TRBJ2-5, with 11 bases fitting TRBD2. The germline V gene has CDR1 SGHRS and CDR2 YFSETQ. The CDR3 length is 19 residues. The V segment lost 0 bases and the J segment 0 bases; nucleotides outside the gene matches: 10. In DNA, the CDR3 is TGCGCCAGCAGCTTGGCCCTCCTAGCGGGAGGAGGGAACCAAGAGACCCAGTACTTC. Residues: CASSLALLAGGGNQETQYF.

CDR3 protein: CANSDRGTDTQYF. CDR3 nucleotide sequence: TGTGCCAATAGCGATCGGGGCACAGATACGCAGTATTTT. The V gene is TRBV2, the J gene TRBJ2-3, with TRBD2 as a possible D gene (5 bases). CDR1 SNHLY and CDR2 FYNNEI come from the germline V gene. This CDR3 has 13 residues. Deletions cut 10 bases from V and 1 base from J, with 12 bases between.

The chain uses TRBV9 and TRBJ1-1, with 8 bases fitting TRBD1. CDR1 is SGDLS, CDR2 YYNGEE, per germline. The V gene end was trimmed by 3 bases and the J gene end by 5 bases; junction bases not matched to a gene: 9. There are 15 residues in the CDR3. CDR3 bases: TGTGCCAGCAGCGGCCGGGACAGGACTATTACTGAAGCTTTCTTT. Its protein is CASSGRDRTITEAFF.

V gene TRBV5-1 combines with J gene TRBJ2-7; D perhaps matches TRBD1 (7 bases). Germline CDR1 and CDR2: SGHRS and YFSETQ. The CDR3 spans 17 residues. Trimming left V 0 bases short and J 2 bases short, with 18 bases between. Here the CDR3 DNA reads TGCGCCAGCAGCTTGGTGTATATGACAGGGACTGCCTACGAGCAGTACTTC. Translated: CASSLVYMTGTAYEQYF.

The chain recombines TRBV6-4 with TRBJ1-6; 8 positions match TRBD1. The length of the CDR3 is 17 residues. V gave up 3 bases and J gave up 8 bases; unmatched junction bases: 12. CDR1 is MRHNA, CDR2 SNTAGT, per germline. The CDR3 reads CASSETGGSPADSPLHF. CDR3 coding DNA: TGTGCCAGCAGTGAAACAGGGGGGTCACCAGCTGATTCACCCCTCCACTTT.